This record looks at one T cell receptor beta chain sequence and its context. No antigen is known for it. The CDR3 is 13 amino acids. Trimming shortened V by 4 bases and J by 8 bases, and 9 bases separated the two germline ends. Germline values: CDR1 LNHDA, CDR2 SQIVND (reference sequence). Researchers used genomic DNA as the template to profile TCR beta VDJ and CDR3. TCRdb passed the reads through MiXCR, listing each CDR3 protein once. Among about 190,000 distinct CDR3 sequences listed, over 60% were seen once. This entry belongs to a study of CD8+CD57+ T cells in acquired aplastic anemia. Overall study: The mean DNA yield obtained from sorted CD4+ and CD8+ cells came to 3 to 4 ug. Study-level points and caveats: Patients had under 30 CD8+ CDR3 sequences in common with controls (the shared set).

The source of this sequence is a human donor with severe aplastic anemia or a healthy control (not recorded which). The chain combines TRBV19 with TRBJ1-6; D ambiguous. What was sequenced was sorted CD4+, CD8+, or CD8+CD57+ T cells (not recorded which) from PBMCs. The CDR3 DNA reads as TGTGCCAGTAGTAGAGCCGCACATTCACCCCTCCACTTT. Residues: CASSRAAHSPLHF. The full variable domain, with the rest looked up from reference TRBV19 and TRBJ1-6, is DGGITQSPKYLFRKEGQNVTLSCEQNLNHDAMYWYRQDPGQGLRLIYYSQIVNDFQKGDIAEGYSVSREKKESFPLTVTSAQKNPTAFYLCASSRAAHSPLHFGNGTRLTVT.